Sequencing of this T cell receptor (beta chain) was carried out in a study of cytomegalovirus exposure and HLA in healthy donors. For the study at large: Of several hundred genotyped donors, more than 75% grouped in the Caucasian-associated ancestry cluster.

Note on this clone: What it binds is unknown.

Both 60 Vbeta primers and 13 Jbeta primers went into the PCR. The table came from immunoSEQ multiplex PCR; TCRdb's copy has only in-frame clones and leaves some out. The table includes 58,000 or so clones, 65% to 75% detected once. This CDR3 contains 18 residues. Germline CDR1 SGHNT, CDR2 YENEEA. V lost 2 bases to trimming and J lost 6 bases; unmatched junction nucleotides: 12. Study-level findings and limits: Excluded: some indistinguishable V segments such as TRBV6-2 and TRBV6-3. Accounts indicate the classifier identified cytomegalovirus status with strong specificity and sensitivity. In an earlier analysis, about 87% or about 30%: the productive usage of most TCR beta V segments.

The source of this sequence is a man aged 50-59 years in good health and CMV-seropositive. Material: PBMCs. The chain links TRBV11-3 to TRBJ2-2; TRBD2 agrees at 10 bases. The CDR3 DNA reads as TGTGCCAGCAGCTTAATGGGTATAGCGGGGACTAGCGCCGGGGAGCTGTTTTTT. Its protein is CASSLMGIAGTSAGELFF.